The present T cell receptor (beta chain) was sequenced within a study of T cell changes during pregnancy in multiple sclerosis. The protocol was immunoSEQ multiplex PCR, while the TCRdb copy is restricted to in-frame clones and leaves out a portion. The sample gives 71,000 or so clones, roughly nine tenths of which show up once; approximately 1.1% is in the top ten. The TCR was taken from a female donor with multiple sclerosis, enrolled in a pregnancy study. This specimen was peripheral blood, taken in the third trimester of pregnancy.

CDR3 coding DNA: TGTGCCAGCCATGACGGGAGGACTGAAGCTTTCTTT. Amino acids: CASHDGRTEAFF. V usage is TRBV19 and J usage is TRBJ1-1, with D hard to call. V gave up 9 bases and J gave up 5 bases, with 13 bases separating them. Germline V gene sequence: CDR1 LNHDA, CDR2 SQIVND (reference sequence). The CDR3 runs 12 residues.